These T cell receptor beta chains were read from a single sample in a study of blood T cell repertoires in COVID-19. Clones were read by immunoSEQ multiplex PCR, and TCRdb kept only the in-frame ones, dropping some. Counted here are roughly 120,000 clones, about 84% occurring once; the ten biggest clones make up 3.9%. The specimen sequenced was peripheral blood. These receptors were obtained from a man between 60 and 75 years old with acute or convalescent COVID-19. Both conserved end residues are part of each CDR3. The D gene is left open where the match is weak. Clone size appears in some rows only: once, few, many, or a class for an expanded clone.

d_call	clone_size	j_call	v_call	cdr3_nt	cdr3_aa
-	-	TRBJ1-6	TRBV11-2	TGTGCCAGCAGCCTCCTGGAGGGAAAACTTTCACCCCTCCACTTT	CASSLLEGKLSPLHF
TRBD1	-	TRBJ2-7	TRBV28	TGTGCCAGCAGTCCTATTGGACAGGGCGATCTTCGGAAAGAGCAGTACTTC	CASSPIGQGDLRKEQYF
-	-	TRBJ2-5	TRBV5-1	TGCGCCAGCAGCTTGGGGGGCACTAAAACGGCAAAAGAGACCCAGTACTTC	CASSLGGTKTAKETQYF
-	-	TRBJ2-5	TRBV7-2	TGTGCCAGCAGCCCTGAGGGTCCAGCCCAAGAGACCCAGTACTTC	CASSPEGPAQETQYF
TRBD1	-	TRBJ2-7	TRBV23-1	TGCGCCAGCAGTCAATCGATGAGGGGGCGAACCTACGAGCAGTACTTC	CASSQSMRGRTYEQYF
-	-	TRBJ2-1	TRBV7-7	TGTGCCAGCAGCTTAGGAGCTAGCTCCTACAATGAGCAGTTCTTC	CASSLGASSYNEQFF
-	-	TRBJ2-2	TRBV7-2	TGTGCCAGCAGCTTAGAGGCGGAGAGAGCGAACACCGGGGAGCTGTTTTTT	CASSLEAERANTGELFF
-	-	TRBJ1-1	TRBV6-6	TGTGCCAGCAGTTACCCCCCCCGGTTGTCTGAAGCTTTCTTT	CASSYPPRLSEAFF
TRBD2	-	TRBJ2-2	TRBV19	TGTGCCAGTGATAGCGGGAGGGCCATCGGGGAGCTGTTTTTT	CASDSGRAIGELFF
-	-	TRBJ1-3	TRBV9	TGTGCCAGCAGCCCCTCAGGGGAAGGAAACACCATATATTTT	CASSPSGEGNTIYF
-	-	TRBJ2-7	TRBV9	TGTGCCAGCAGCCCCCCCCCGGACAGCCTAGGGCGAGAGCAGTACTTC	CASSPPPDSLGREQYF
-	-	TRBJ2-7	TRBV27	TGTGCCAGCGGGGATAGCGGCTACGAGCAGTACTTC	CASGDSGYEQYF
-	-	TRBJ1-2	TRBV24-1	TGTGCCACCAGTGCTGACAGAGCCTATGGCTACACCTTC	CATSADRAYGYTF
-	-	TRBJ2-3	TRBV9	TGTGCCAGCAGCCCCCTAATTTCTCTTCCCGATACGCAGTATTTT	CASSPLISLPDTQYF
-	-	TRBJ1-6	TRBV6-5	TGTGCCAGCACCGGGGTTTCACCCCTCCACTTT	CASTGVSPLHF
-	-	TRBJ1-1	TRBV6-1	TGTGCCAGCAGTGAAGTTTCGGGGGGGACTGAAGCTTTCTTT	CASSEVSGGTEAFF
-	-	TRBJ1-6	TRBV2	TGTGCCAGCAGTGAGGGGCAGGGATGGTCACCCCTCCACTTT	CASSEGQGWSPLHF
-	-	TRBJ2-7	TRBV5-1	TGCGCCAGCAGCGGGGGACTCCACTACGAGCAGTACTTC	CASSGGLHYEQYF
TRBD1	-	TRBJ2-1	TRBV19	TGTGCCAGTAGCTACGCCGGGACAGGTCCCTACAATGAGCAGTTCTTC	CASSYAGTGPYNEQFF
-	-	TRBJ1-2	TRBV4-3	TGCGCCAGCAGCCAACTAGACAGTGGAGGGTATGGCTACACCTTC	CASSQLDSGGYGYTF
TRBD2	-	TRBJ2-2	TRBV7-9	TGTGCCCACGGGACTAGCGGGTCGAACACCGGGGAGCTGTTTTTT	CAHGTSGSNTGELFF
-	-	TRBJ1-4	TRBV19	TGTGCCAGTAGTATAGATTCCTGGGCGCATTCCGAAAAACTGTTTTTT	CASSIDSWAHSEKLFF
TRBD1	-	TRBJ2-7	TRBV7-9	TGTGCCAGCAGCCCTCTGGGACAGGTCGGCGAGCAGTACTTC	CASSPLGQVGEQYF
-	-	TRBJ1-5	TRBV27	TGTGCCAGCAGTCTAAGGGGTCGTCTCAATCAGCCCCAGCATTTT	CASSLRGRLNQPQHF
TRBD1	-	TRBJ1-1	TRBV29-1	TGCAGCGCCCAGACAGGGGCGAACACTGAAGCTTTCTTT	CSAQTGANTEAFF
TRBD2	-	TRBJ2-3	TRBV24-1	TGTGCCACCAGTGACCCAGCGGGGGGCCTCACAGATACGCAGTATTTT	CATSDPAGGLTDTQYF
TRBD2	-	TRBJ2-3	TRBV4-2	TGTGCCAGCAGCCAAGTTATTAGCGGGAGGTTAGGCGGCACAGATACGCAGTATTTT	CASSQVISGRLGGTDTQYF
TRBD2	-	TRBJ2-3	TRBV9	TGTGCCAGCAGCCCCCAAGCGGGAGCACCAGATACGCAGTATTTT	CASSPQAGAPDTQYF
-	-	TRBJ1-4	TRBV6-5	TGTGCCAGCAGTTACTCCTTCCGACAGGATGAAAAACTGTTTTTT	CASSYSFRQDEKLFF
TRBD1	-	TRBJ2-3	TRBV19	TGTGCCAGTAGTACGGGACAGGGGGGCACAGATACGCAGTATTTT	CASSTGQGGTDTQYF
-	-	TRBJ1-3	TRBV24-1	TGTGCCACCAGTGCCTCCGGGAGTGGGGACACCATATATTTT	CATSASGSGDTIYF
-	many	TRBJ2-1	TRBV4-2	TGTGCCAGCAGCCTGCGAGCTGGTGGCTACAATGAGCAGTTCTTC	CASSLRAGGYNEQFF
TRBD2	-	TRBJ2-1	TRBV6-4	TGTGCCAGCAGTCCCACGGGTGGGGGGGCCTACAATGAGCAGTTCTTC	CASSPTGGGAYNEQFF
-	-	TRBJ2-5	TRBV10-3	TGTGCCACCAAAACGGGAGGGGGCGGCCAAGAGACCCAGTACTTC	CATKTGGGGQETQYF
-	few	TRBJ2-5	TRBV11-2	TGTGCCAGCAGCTTAGAGAGGGCCTTGAAGACCCAGTACTTC	CASSLERALKTQYF
-	-	TRBJ1-1	TRBV7-9	TGTGCCAGCAGCTCCTATCAGACACCGAACACTGAAGCTTTCTTT	CASSSYQTPNTEAFF
TRBD1	-	TRBJ2-1	TRBV27	TGTGCCAGCAGTTACAGGGGGTGGGACAATGAGCAGTTCTTC	CASSYRGWDNEQFF
-	-	TRBJ2-1	TRBV27	TGTGCCAGCACCAAATGGACTTCCGAAGGGAGACCGAATGAGCAGTTCTTC	CASTKWTSEGRPNEQFF
-	-	TRBJ2-1	TRBV5-1	TGCGCCAGCAGCTTGGAGGAGGGGCACTCCTACAATGAGCAGTTCTTC	CASSLEEGHSYNEQFF
-	-	TRBJ1-1	TRBV7-2	TGTGCCAGCAGCAATCGGGGGGAGGAAGCTTTCTTT	CASSNRGEEAFF
-	-	TRBJ2-1	TRBV28	TGTGCCAGCAGGGGGACTCGGGAGAATGAGCAGTTCTTC	CASRGTRENEQFF